This entry lists 2 T cell receptor beta chains sequenced from one sample in a study of blood T cell repertoires in COVID-19. Repertoires were generated with immunoSEQ multiplex PCR, while TCRdb's copy carries only in-frame clones and drops some. In the table there are more than 400,000 clones, 80% to 90% of which are singletons. The sequenced material came from peripheral blood. The receptors stem from a human donor in a cohort sampled during active COVID-19.

This clone turned up a few times. The gene calls are TRBV7-3 and TRBJ2-7; perhaps TRBD2 as D (5 bases). The V end lost 5 bases, the J end lost 0 bases, and 14 bases lay between the germline ends. The CDR3 loop spans 15 amino acids. Germline V CDR1 and CDR2: SGHTA, FQGTGA. DNA of the CDR3: TGTGCCAGCAGCCCAAGTTCGGGGAGCTCCTACGAGCAGTACTTC. Translating gives CASSPSSGSSYEQYF.

V and J are TRBV2 and TRBJ1-2; D not resolved. The germline V gene has CDR1 SNHLY and CDR2 FYNNEI. V gave up 7 bases and J gave up 6 bases, with 15 bases separating them. The CDR3 is 13 residues long. The CDR3 DNA sequence: TGTGCCAGCACCCCTGACAATCCCAATGGCTACACCTTC. It translates to CASTPDNPNGYTF.